The 22 T cell receptor beta chains given below trace back to one sample, sequenced in a study of blood T cell repertoires in COVID-19. TCRdb keeps only in-frame clones here, not all; method: immunoSEQ multiplex PCR. The sample has 60,000 to 75,000 clones, just over 85% seen once. The sequencing sample was made of peripheral blood. The receptors stem from an elderly woman with active COVID-19.

The chain employs TRBV4-1 and TRBJ2-1, with D perhaps TRBD1 (5 bases). The V end was cut by 1 base, the J end by 1 base, with 11 bases between. Per the germline V gene, CDR1 is MGHRA and CDR2 is YSYEKL. The CDR3 length is 16 residues. The CDR3 DNA sequence: TGCGCCAGCAGCCAAGCCAGGGCCCTTTCCTACAATGAGCAGTTCTTC. It is translated as CASSQARALSYNEQFF.

The chain is built from TRBV6-1 and TRBJ2-7; TRBD2 matches at 10 bases. Germline assignment: CDR1 MNHNS and CDR2 SASEGT. The J segment lost 7 bases and the V segment lost 1 base, leaving 7 bases of the junction unmatched. CDR3 length: 15 residues. The CDR3 sequence: CASSEVPSGGGEQYF. CDR3 DNA: TGTGCCAGCAGTGAAGTGCCTAGCGGGGGTGGGGAGCAGTACTTC.

The chain combines TRBV6-2 or TRBV6-3 with TRBJ1-5; 8 bases line up with TRBD1. J gave up 0 bases and V 4 bases, and 8 bases lay outside the gene matches. The germline gives CDR1 MNHEY, CDR2 SVGEGT. This CDR3 spans 17 amino acids. CDR3 in amino acids: CASSSLDRGYSNQPQHF. The DNA for the CDR3 is TGTGCCAGCAGTTCCCTCGACAGGGGTTATAGCAATCAGCCCCAGCATTTT.

This rearrangement joins TRBV30 to TRBJ1-1, with 8 bases that match TRBD1. This CDR3 is 11 amino acids long. V was pared by 8 bases and J by 1 base, with 0 bases of the junction left unmatched. Germline CDR1 and CDR2: GTSNPN and SVGIG (reference sequence). CDR3 sequence (DNA): TGTGCCGGGACAGGGAACACTGAAGCTTTCTTT. This codes for CAGTGNTEAFF.

This chain joins TRBV2 and TRBJ1-1, with 8 bases aligning to TRBD1. The CDR3 is made up of 14 amino acids. Germline CDR1 SNHLY, CDR2 FYNNEI. Trimming at V came to 6 bases and at J to 3 bases, leaving 6 bases not matched to a gene. CDR3 in DNA: TGTGCCAGCAGGAAGGACAGGGCGGACACTGAAGCTTTCTTT. Protein sequence: CASRKDRADTEAFF.

This chain uses TRBV10-3 with TRBJ2-1; D possibly corresponds to TRBD1 (6 bases). V lost 3 bases to trimming and J lost 5 bases, with 11 bases between them. The CDR3 is made up of 14 amino acids. Per the germline V gene, CDR1 is ENHRY and CDR2 is SYGVKD. CDR3 region: CAISEPGANNEQFF. As DNA, the CDR3 is TGTGCCATCAGTGAACCAGGGGCAAACAATGAGCAGTTCTTC.

This sequence joins TRBV19 and TRBJ2-2, with TRBD2 identical over 8 bases. The ends lost 7 bases at V and 4 bases at J; junction bases unmatched: 11. The length of the CDR3 is 16 residues. Germline V gene sequence: CDR1 LNHDA, CDR2 SQIVND (reference sequence). For the CDR3, the DNA is TGTGCCAGTACCAGTCACGCTAGCGGGTCCACCGGGGAGCTGTTTTTT. It encodes CASTSHASGSTGELFF.

CDR3 in amino acids: CASREAADGYTF. CDR3 sequence (DNA): TGTGCCAGCCGGGAGGCAGCGGATGGCTACACCTTC. The rearrangement joins TRBV2 to TRBJ1-2; D is unclear. The CDR3 is 12 amino acids. Trimming took off 8 bases at V and 6 bases at J, with 13 bases between the two ends. Germline CDR1 and CDR2: SNHLY and FYNNEI. The full variable domain, rest sourced from reference TRBV2 and TRBJ1-2, is EPEVTQTPSHQVTQMGQEVILRCVPISNHLYFYWYRQILGQKVEFLVSFYNNEISEKSEIFDDQFSVERPDGSNFTLKIRSTKLEDSAMYFCASREAADGYTFGSGTRLTVV.

The V and J genes are TRBV11-3 and TRBJ2-1; D possibly corresponds to TRBD2 (5 bases). The CDR3 sequence is 12 residues long. V lost 5 bases and J 11 bases, leaving 13 bases between the germline ends. Germline CDR1 and CDR2: SGHNT and YENEEA. CDR3 DNA: TGTGCCAGCAGCCTTGACGGGAAAAAGCAGTTCTTC. Translation gives CASSLDGKKQFF. The full variable domain, in which reference TRBV11-3 and TRBJ2-1 provide the parts outside the CDR3, is EAGVVQSPRYKIIEKKQPVAFWCNPISGHNTLYWYLQNLGQGPELLIRYENEEAVDDSQLPKDRFSAERLKGVDSTLKIQPAELGDSAVYLCASSLDGKKQFFGPGTRLTVL.

The J gene is TRBJ1-3, the V gene TRBV9; D is perhaps TRBD1 (6 bases). This CDR3 region has 14 residues. Germline V gene data show CDR1 as SGDLS and CDR2 as YYNGEE. Trimming removed 3 bases at V and 6 bases at J, with 13 bases between. The chain's CDR3 is CASSATGSANTIYF. In DNA form, the CDR3 reads TGTGCCAGCAGCGCAACAGGGAGTGCAAACACCATATATTTT.

This clone occurred a few times. The chain combines TRBV24-1 with TRBJ1-2; the D is unclear. The CDR3 is 14 residues long. Per the germline V gene, CDR1 is KGHDR and CDR2 is SFDVKD. Trimming took off 1 base at V and 4 bases at J, with 9 bases between the two ends. In nucleotides, the CDR3 is TGTGCCACCAGTGATTTCCTTAGATCCTATGGCTACACCTTC. This gives the protein CATSDFLRSYGYTF.

The chain carries TRBV28 and TRBJ1-5, with 11 bases matching TRBD1. Trimming at V came to 6 bases and at J to 0 bases, leaving 1 base not matched to a gene. Per the germline V gene, CDR1 is MDHEN and CDR2 is SYDVKM. CDR3 length: 15 residues. The CDR3 sequence: CASSGTGGSNQPQHF. As DNA, the CDR3 is TGTGCCAGCAGCGGGACAGGGGGTAGCAATCAGCCCCAGCATTTT.

V gene TRBV19 combines with J gene TRBJ1-5; no firm D call. Germline lookup yields CDR1 LNHDA and CDR2 SQIVND (reference sequence). The CDR3 totals 14 residues. With 6 bases removed from V and 0 bases from J, the gap between germline ends came to 9 bases. CDR3 in amino acids: CASRDTVSNQPQHF. The CDR3 DNA reads TGTGCCAGTAGAGACACAGTTAGCAATCAGCCCCAGCATTTT.

The V call is TRBV29-1, the J call TRBJ1-3, with D possibly being TRBD1 (5 bases). Germline CDR1 and CDR2: SQVTM and ANQGSEA. V lost 6 bases to trimming and J lost 0 bases, with 12 bases between them. This CDR3 contains 14 residues. The CDR3 loop is CSVRQTHSGNTIYF. CDR3 nucleotides: TGCAGCGTACGACAGACCCACTCTGGAAACACCATATATTTT.

V is TRBV2 and J is TRBJ1-5; 7 nucleotides match TRBD1. V gave up 4 bases and J gave up 2 bases; unmatched junction bases: 2. The CDR3 is made up of 14 amino acids. Looked up from germline, CDR1 is SNHLY and CDR2 is FYNNEI. This CDR3 reads CASSGQGRNQPQHF. CDR3 bases: TGTGCCAGCAGTGGACAGGGTCGCAATCAGCCCCAGCATTTT.

The V gene is TRBV6-2 or TRBV6-3, the J gene TRBJ2-2; 9 bases are shared with TRBD2. The CDR3 spans 18 residues. V was pared by 6 bases and J by 4 bases, with 15 bases of the junction left unmatched. CDR1 and CDR2 (germline): MNHEY, SVGEGT. The CDR3 loop is CASSLFDRGGAGTGELFF. In DNA form, the CDR3 reads TGTGCCAGCAGCCTCTTCGATCGCGGGGGGGCCGGCACCGGGGAGCTGTTTTTT.

The chain recombines TRBV9 with TRBJ2-3; possibly TRBD2 for D (5 bases). V lost 1 base, J lost 4 bases, and 10 bases lay in between. The CDR3 sequence is 14 residues long. Germline CDR1 SGDLS, CDR2 YYNGEE. The CDR3 DNA reads TGTGCCAGCAGCGTAAACGGGGTCTCAGATACGCAGTATTTT. Encoded protein: CASSVNGVSDTQYF.

V and J are TRBV15 and TRBJ2-2, with D possibly being TRBD2 (5 bases). The germline CDR1 and CDR2 sequences are LNHNV and YYDKDF (reference sequence). The CDR3 has 18 residues. V was shortened by 3 bases and J by 5 bases, with 22 bases between the two germline ends. The CDR3 nucleotides read TGTGCCACCAGCAGGGACCCACCTGGACTCTCGAGTACCGGGGAGCTGTTTTTT. Protein sequence: CATSRDPPGLSSTGELFF.

The chain links TRBV5-1 to TRBJ1-2; 8 bases are a match to TRBD1. The CDR3 extends over 13 amino acids. V gave up 1 base and J gave up 8 bases; unmatched junction bases: 4. In germline, CDR1 is SGHRS, CDR2 YFSETQ. The CDR3 region is CASSLRTGYGYTF. The CDR3 nucleotides read TGCGCCAGCAGCTTGCGGACAGGGTACGGCTACACCTTC.

The chain couples TRBV6-6 to TRBJ1-2; no firm D call. The V gene's germline CDR1 is MNHNY and CDR2 SVGAGI (reference sequence). The CDR3 loop spans 13 amino acids. V shed 0 bases and J shed 7 bases, with 9 bases lying between them. The CDR3 loop reads CASSYSEVSGYTF. In DNA form, the CDR3 reads TGTGCCAGCAGTTACTCGGAGGTCTCTGGCTACACCTTC.

This rearrangement joins TRBV7-8 to TRBJ2-3; TRBD2 aligns across 8 bases. V dropped 0 bases and J dropped 0; count of bases not matched to a gene: 8. The CDR3 runs to 18 residues. Germline V gives CDR1 SGHVS, CDR2 FQNEAQ. The CDR3 nucleotides read TGTGCCAGCAGCTTAGCCCACTCAGCGGGGGAAAGCACAGATACGCAGTATTTT. It yields the protein CASSLAHSAGESTDTQYF.

The chain recombines TRBV7-2 with TRBJ2-3; no clear D gene. This CDR3 has 13 amino acids. V was trimmed by 0 bases and J by 8 bases, leaving 9 bases between them. The germline CDR1 and CDR2 sequences are SGHTA and FQGNSA. In nucleotides, the CDR3 is TGTGCCAGCAGCTTAGCGCTGGAGAGTACGCAGTATTTT. This gives the protein CASSLALESTQYF.